There are a few counts of the clone carrying this T cell receptor beta chain. The same CDR3 can be traced to other DNA sequences in this sample. Authors' methods: Reference gene primer amplification yielded estimated nucleated cell counts. Method: immunoSEQ multiplex PCR; TCRdb's copy keeps in-frame clones and lacks some. The V and J calls and clone size are taken from that table; D and trimming were inferred from the DNA. The sample has 180,000 or so clones; 83% are singletons. The data belong to a study of blood T cell repertoires in COVID-19. Study-wide context: Sources were T cells, B-cell-depleted T cells, or PBMCs; the material itself was cDNA or gDNA.

J lost 4 bases, V lost 0 bases, and 1 base had no gene match. CDR1 MNHNY and CDR2 SVGAGI come from the germline V gene (reference sequence). This CDR3 contains 15 residues. Living in about two dozen US areas, the participants were between roughly 18 and 95 years of age. Assignments of participants to cohorts depended upon their own reported clinical history. Sequenced sample: PBMCs or T cells enriched from blood (not recorded which). The TCR originated in a woman aged 45 to 65 who had recovered from COVID-19. V gene TRBV6-6 combines with J gene TRBJ1-2, with 11 bases aligning to TRBD1. For the CDR3, the DNA is TGTGCCAGCAGTTACTCGGGGACAGGGGGCTATGGCTACACCTTC. Protein product: CASSYSGTGGYGYTF.